These T cell receptor beta chains were read from a single sample in a study of CD8 T cells in ankylosing spondylitis. TCRdb called the 5' RACE reads again in MiXCR, with one record for every CDR3 protein. The table has approximately 140,000 distinct CDR3 sequences, under 45% seen once. Sequenced: synovial fluid, either unsorted or a sorted T cell fraction (not recorded which). Every receptor here comes from a male donor with ankylosing spondylitis. The CDR3 runs from the conserved cysteine through the conserved F or W. D genes are given only for firm matches. Clone size is shown for a subset of rows, as once, few, many or a class of expanded clone.

j_call v_call d_call clone_size cdr3_nt cdr3_aa
TRBJ2-3 TRBV3-1 . once TGTGCCAGCAGCCAAAGCAGGGCAGGGGGGACAGATACGCAGTATTTT CASSQSRAGGTDTQYF
TRBJ1-1 TRBV28 . many TGTGCCAGCAGTTTAAGGCAGGGTTACACTGAAGCTTTCTTT CASSLRQGYTEAFF
TRBJ2-1 TRBV11-2 . once TGTGCCAGCAGCTTAGGTATAGCGCCAAGCTCCTACAATGAGCAGTTCTTC CASSLGIAPSSYNEQFF
TRBJ2-3 TRBV12-3/TRBV12-4 TRBD2 once TGTGCCAGCACTCCTTGGGGGGGAGGCGCAGATACGCAGTATTTT CASTPWGGGADTQYF
TRBJ2-7 TRBV12-3/TRBV12-4 . many TGTGCCAGCAGTTTAGCGGGGGGTACCTACGAGCAGTACTTC CASSLAGGTYEQYF
TRBJ2-1 TRBV12-3/TRBV12-4 . . TGTGCCAGCAGTTTTTCCGATATTGAGCAGTTCTTC CASSFSDIEQFF
TRBJ1-1 TRBV28 . many TGTGCCAGCAGTCTGCGGCCGTTTATGAACACTGAAGCTTTCTTT CASSLRPFMNTEAFF
TRBJ1-2 TRBV27 . . TGTGCCAGCAGTTTATGGAGAGGGGGCTATGGCTACACCTTC CASSLWRGGYGYTF
TRBJ2-1 TRBV4-1 TRBD2 . TGCGCCAGCAGCCCCCGGGAGGGTTGGACGTACAATGAGCAGTTCTTC CASSPREGWTYNEQFF
TRBJ2-2 TRBV7-9 . many TGTGCCAGCACCTCAACCAACACCGGGGAGCTGTTTTTT CASTSTNTGELFF
TRBJ1-2 TRBV7-2 . many TGTGCCAGCAGCCCCCACAGGGACCTTAACTATGGCTACACCTTC CASSPHRDLNYGYTF
TRBJ2-7 TRBV11-2 . . TGTGCCAGCAGCTTAGATGGCTACCCACAAAGCTACGAGCAGTACTTC CASSLDGYPQSYEQYF
TRBJ2-1 TRBV5-6 TRBD2 . TGTGCCAGCAGCTTCCCTAGGGCTAGCGGGAGGATGCATGAGCAGTTCTTC CASSFPRASGRMHEQFF
TRBJ2-4 TRBV13 . . TGTGCCAGCAGCTTGGACCTGGAGGGTCCCATTCAGTACTTC CASSLDLEGPIQYF
TRBJ2-1 TRBV20-1 . . TGCAGTGCCCCCGGGACTCACTACAATGAGCAGTTCTTC CSAPGTHYNEQFF
TRBJ2-1 TRBV4-1 . . TGCGCCAGCAGCCAAGGCCGGGACGCCCAGAGCTCCTACAATGAGCAGTTCTTC CASSQGRDAQSSYNEQFF
TRBJ2-1 TRBV5-5 . . TGTGCCAGCAGCTTCAACCCCAGCAACTACAATGAGCAGTTCTTC CASSFNPSNYNEQFF
TRBJ1-2 TRBV30 . many TGTGCCTGGAGTGTTGATAACTATGGCTACACCTTC CAWSVDNYGYTF
TRBJ2-1 TRBV3-1 . . TGTGCCAGCAGCCAAGATAGTCGGGGTTCCTACAATGAGCAGTTCTTC CASSQDSRGSYNEQFF
TRBJ2-3 TRBV20-1 TRBD2 . TGCAGTGCTGACCCCCCCCGGAGCGGGGGGCCAGATACGCAGTATTTT CSADPPRSGGPDTQYF
TRBJ2-1 TRBV27 TRBD2 few TGTGCCAGCGGCGGGGGGGGAACTTACAATGAGCAGTTCTTC CASGGGGTYNEQFF
TRBJ2-3 TRBV12-3/TRBV12-4 . few TGTGCCAGCGGGAGAAGACGCACAGATACGCAGTATTTT CASGRRRTDTQYF
TRBJ2-7 TRBV6-1 . . TGTGCCAGCAGTGCACCAGGGGATTTGTATGGCGAGCAGTACTTC CASSAPGDLYGEQYF
TRBJ1-1 TRBV4-1 . once TGCGCCAGCAGCCAAGAAGACGGATACACTGAAGCTTTCTTT CASSQEDGYTEAFF
TRBJ1-6 TRBV10-3 . . TGTGCCATCAGTGACCGCGCAGATAATTCACCCCTCCACTTT CAISDRADNSPLHF
TRBJ1-1 TRBV9 . . TGTGCCAGCAGCGTAGATGGGTCCACTGAAGCTTTCTTT CASSVDGSTEAFF
TRBJ2-7 TRBV20-1 TRBD1 once TGCAGTGCAAGACCCCTTCACAGGGGGCTCTACGAGCAGTACTTC CSARPLHRGLYEQYF
TRBJ1-5 TRBV5-6 TRBD1 few TGTGCCAGCAGCTATGGACAGGGGGCGCATCAGCCCCAGCATTTT CASSYGQGAHQPQHF
TRBJ2-6 TRBV7-9 TRBD1 . TGTGCCGCCTATAAAGGACAGGGTGCCTCTGGGGCCAACGTCCTGACTTTC CAAYKGQGASGANVLTF
TRBJ1-2 TRBV5-1 . many TGCGCCAGCAGCTTGTCAGGGTTGACGGGCTACACCTTC CASSLSGLTGYTF